These 26 T cell receptor beta chains were all obtained from the same sample, sequenced in a study of T cells after yellow fever vaccination. One entry per CDR3 protein results from TCRdb running MiXCR on the 5' RACE reads. The profile shows 200,000 to 250,000 distinct CDR3 sequences, 3% to 3.5% of them singletons. The sample consisted of CD4+ T cells sorted from PBMCs, taken 10 days after the yellow fever booster vaccination. These receptors were obtained from a man between 18 and 29 years old who received the YFV17D yellow fever vaccine.

This clonotype was counted a few times. The chain recombines TRBV7-3 with TRBJ2-2; no clear D. Trimming took off 5 bases at V and 8 bases at J, with 9 bases between the two ends. The CDR3 is 12 amino acids. Germline lookup yields CDR1 SGHTA and CDR2 FQGTGA. The CDR3 region is CASSHSTGELFF. CDR3 nucleotides: TGTGCCAGCAGCCATTCAACGGGGGAGCTGTTTTTT. The full variable domain, completed using reference TRBV7-3 and TRBJ2-2, is GAGVSQTPSNKVTEKGKYVELRCDPISGHTALYWYRQSLGQGPEFLIYFQGTGAADDSGLPNDRFFAVRPEGSVSTLKIQRTERGDSAVYLCASSHSTGELFFGEGSRLTVL.

In this sample, this clonotype turned up many times. The chain joins TRBV14 to TRBJ2-2, with D tentatively TRBD2 (5 bases). The ends were cut back, 0 bases at V and 7 bases at J, with 6 bases in the middle. Germline V gene lookup returns CDR1 SGHDN and CDR2 FVKESK. CDR3 size: 13 residues. CDR3 DNA sequence: TGTGCCAGCAGCCAAGAGCGGGTCGGGGAGCTGTTTTTT. This encodes CASSQERVGELFF.

This clonotype was counted between two and nine times. The J gene is TRBJ2-1, the V gene TRBV20-1; D possibly corresponds to TRBD2 (5 bases). CDR1 is DFQATT, CDR2 SNEGSKA, per germline (reference sequence). V lost 1 base and J lost 3, with 10 bases in between. The CDR3 length is 14 residues. CDR3 sequence reads: CSARVVANYNEQFF. CDR3 DNA sequence: TGCAGTGCTAGAGTGGTAGCGAACTACAATGAGCAGTTCTTC.

In its sample, this clonotype was seen many times. The V gene is TRBV7-9, the J gene TRBJ2-3, with TRBD2 identical over 10 bases. This CDR3 comprises 15 residues. Trimming took 7 bases from V and 2 from J; bases not matched to a gene: 6. Germline V gene lookup returns CDR1 SEHNR and CDR2 FQNEAQ (reference sequence). The CDR3 coding sequence is TGTGCCAGCACCGGAGCGGGGGGGAACACAGATACGCAGTATTTT. Translating it yields CASTGAGGNTDTQYF.

This clonotype was recorded a few times. V and J are TRBV7-2 and TRBJ2-1; D is ambiguous. CDR3 length: 14 amino acids. Germline V gene sequence: CDR1 SGHTA, CDR2 FQGNSA. The germline V and J ends were trimmed by 5 bases and 1 base, with 9 bases remaining between them. This CDR3 reads CASSQFGSYNEQFF. As DNA, the CDR3 is TGTGCCAGCAGCCAATTCGGGTCCTACAATGAGCAGTTCTTC.

This clonotype showed up many times. V and J are TRBV19 and TRBJ1-2; D is ambiguous. The CDR3 has 15 amino acids. Germline V gene lookup returns CDR1 LNHDA and CDR2 SQIVND (reference sequence). V was cut by 5 bases and J by 8 bases, with 21 bases left in between. The CDR3 DNA is TGTGCCAGTAGTCTTACGCGACGGACCCTCGTAGGCTACACCTTC. Amino acids: CASSLTRRTLVGYTF. The full variable domain, its missing parts supplied by reference TRBV19 and TRBJ1-2, is DGGITQSPKYLFRKEGQNVTLSCEQNLNHDAMYWYRQDPGQGLRLIYYSQIVNDFQKGDIAEGYSVSREKKESFPLTVTSAQKNPTAFYLCASSLTRRTLVGYTFGSGTRLTVV.

This clonotype was counted many times. Germline and junction disagree at one end, which may indicate a read error. This chain joins TRBV4-1 and TRBJ1-4; D gene unclear. In germline, CDR1 is MGHRA, CDR2 YSYEKL. The CDR3 runs to 13 residues. The CDR3 here is CASSQFGWGPSDF. CDR3 nucleotides: TGCGCCAGCAGCCAATTCGGCTGGGGTCCCTCGGATTTT.

This clonotype was counted between two and nine times. This sequence joins TRBV24-1 and TRBJ2-1, with TRBD2 matching 9 bases. Per the germline V gene, CDR1 is KGHDR and CDR2 is SFDVKD. The CDR3 loop spans 15 amino acids. Unmatched junction bases numbered 8, after V lost 10 bases and J lost 2 bases. The CDR3 DNA reads TGTGCCACGAGTCGCGGGGGGGCCCCCTACAATGAGCAGTTCTTC. Its protein is CATSRGGAPYNEQFF.

The rearrangement joins TRBV7-2 to TRBJ2-5; D possibly corresponds to TRBD2 (6 bases). The CDR3 is made up of 16 amino acids. The V gene lost 3 bases and the J gene lost 2 bases, with 16 bases spanning the gap. Germline CDR1 is SGHTA and CDR2 is FQGNSA. The CDR3, as DNA: TGTGCCAGCAGCTTGAGAGGAGGGACTGGACAAGAGACCCAGTACTTC. Translation gives CASSLRGGTGQETQYF.

A word on this clonotype: This sequence may be a read error, since a much larger clone differs from it by one base. A read error is likely, as this CDR3 ends without the conserved phenylalanine or tryptophan. The V gene is TRBV6-5, the J gene TRBJ1-1; D is uncertain. The CDR3 loop spans 12 amino acids. CDR1 and CDR2 from the germline V gene are MNHEY and SVGAGI. Trimming removed 6 bases at V and 7 bases at J, with 12 bases between. The CDR3: CASRKPGDEAFI. In DNA form, the CDR3 reads TGTGCCAGCAGGAAACCCGGGGATGAAGCTTTCATT.

Ten or more counts support this clonotype. This chain uses TRBV18 with TRBJ2-3; weak D call: TRBD2 (5 bases). The CDR3 is 14 residues long. V lost 1 base to trimming and J lost 0 bases, with 5 bases between them. Germline V CDR1 and CDR2: KGHSH, LQKENI. The CDR3 DNA sequence: TGTGCCAGCTCACCACAGCGGAGCACAGATACGCAGTATTTT. Amino acids: CASSPQRSTDTQYF. Drawing the rest from reference TRBV18 and TRBJ2-3, the complete variable domain is NAGVMQNPRHLVRRRGQEARLRCSPMKGHSHVYWYRQLPEEGLKFMVYLQKENIIDESGMPKERFSAEFPKEGPSILRIQQVVRGDSAAYFCASSPQRSTDTQYFGPGTRLTVL.

This clonotype showed up many times. V and J are TRBV4-3 and TRBJ2-1; 8 nucleotides line up with TRBD2. This CDR3 is 18 amino acids long. The J segment lost 3 bases and the V segment lost 1 base, leaving 11 bases of the junction unmatched. Germline CDR1 and CDR2: LGHNA and YSLEER. CDR3 loop: CASSQGLGAGGLYNEQFF. CDR3 bases: TGCGCCAGCAGCCAAGGGCTAGGGGCGGGGGGCCTCTACAATGAGCAGTTCTTC.

This clonotype occurred many times. This sequence joins TRBV7-9 and TRBJ2-7, with D perhaps given as TRBD1 or TRBD2 (5 bases each). Germline loops: CDR1 SEHNR, CDR2 FQNEAQ (reference sequence). CDR3 length: 14 amino acids. The ends were cut back, 4 bases at V and 2 bases at J, with 12 bases in the middle. This chain's CDR3 is CASSSRGPAYEQYF. CDR3 coding DNA: TGTGCCAGCAGCTCCCGGGGACCCGCCTACGAGCAGTACTTC. Full variable domain (remainder filled in from reference TRBV7-9 and TRBJ2-7): DTGVSQNPRHKITKRGQNVTFRCDPISEHNRLYWYRQTLGQGPEFLTYFQNEAQLEKSRLLSDRFSAERPKGSFSTLEIQRTEQGDSAMYLCASSSRGPAYEQYFGPGTRLTVT.

This chain joins TRBV7-2 and TRBJ1-6; D not certain. This CDR3 spans 14 amino acids. V was shortened by 0 bases and J by 9 bases, with 9 bases between the two germline ends. Germline CDR1 SGHTA, CDR2 FQGNSA. The CDR3 here is CASSLASARSPLHF. The CDR3 DNA follows: TGTGCCAGCAGCTTAGCGAGTGCGCGTTCACCCCTCCACTTT.

This clonotype has more than one count but fewer than ten. The chain's CDR3 is CASSRGSDATNEKLFF. CDR3 sequence (DNA): TGTGCCAGCAGCCGGGGGTCGGACGCAACTAATGAAAAACTGTTTTTT. This sequence joins TRBV4-2 and TRBJ1-4; TRBD1 is a possible D gene (5 bases). CDR1 is LGHNA and CDR2 is YNFKEQ in the germline V gene. The CDR3 contains 16 residues. Trimming took 4 bases from V and 0 from J, leaving 12 bases between them.

This clonotype has a handful of counts. Here the CDR3 reads CASSAGGQDNEQFF. DNA for the CDR3: TGCGCCAGCAGCGCCGGGGGCCAAGACAATGAGCAGTTCTTC. J is TRBJ2-1 and V is TRBV5-1; the D call may be TRBD1 or TRBD2 (6 bases each). Between the trimmed V and J ends, which lost 4 bases and 5 bases, there was a span of 13 bases. The CDR3 runs to 14 residues. The germline V gene has CDR1 SGHRS and CDR2 YFSETQ.

This clonotype was recorded many times. The V and J genes are TRBV18 and TRBJ2-7, with D unresolved. Germline assignment: CDR1 KGHSH and CDR2 LQKENI. This CDR3 is 13 amino acids long. V lost 2 bases and J 6 bases, leaving 11 bases between the germline ends. Written as DNA, the CDR3 is TGTGCCAGCTCACCAGGGCCCGGCGGCGAGCAGTACGTC. Amino acid sequence: CASSPGPGGEQYV.

V is TRBV6-2 or TRBV6-3 and J is TRBJ1-5, with D hard to call. Germline V gives CDR1 MNHEY, CDR2 SVGEGT. The CDR3 is 15 residues long. V dropped 4 bases and J dropped 3 bases, with 13 bases sitting between them. CDR3 amino acids: CASSSPREINQPQHF. CDR3 sequence (DNA): TGTGCCAGCAGTTCCCCCCGGGAGATCAATCAGCCCCAGCATTTT.

V usage is TRBV7-9 and J usage is TRBJ1-1; 9 bases align to TRBD1. Germline V gives CDR1 SEHNR, CDR2 FQNEAQ (reference sequence). V shed 6 bases and J 7 bases; nucleotides not matched to a gene: 9. The CDR3 covers 14 residues. The CDR3 here is CASRAGTGRGEAFF. CDR3 DNA: TGTGCCAGCAGGGCGGGGACAGGGAGAGGTGAAGCTTTCTTT.

This clonotype occurred many times. The chain links TRBV7-2 to TRBJ2-1; D may be TRBD2 (7 bases). This CDR3 region has 15 residues. V was shortened by 6 bases and J by 7 bases, with 19 bases between the two germline ends. Germline V lookup: CDR1 SGHTA, CDR2 FQGNSA. CDR3 DNA sequence: TGTGCCAGCAGGGGGGGGGCTTACCAGGGGAATGAGCAGTTCTTC. It encodes CASRGGAYQGNEQFF.

This chain joins TRBV29-1 and TRBJ2-3, with D tentatively TRBD1 or TRBD2 (5 bases each). The V end was cut by 6 bases, the J end by 8 bases, with 21 bases between. The germline CDR1 and CDR2 sequences are SQVTM and ANQGSEA. CDR3 length: 14 amino acids. CDR3 coding DNA: TGCAGCGTCCTTCCCGGGGCAGGAGGAGTTACGCAGTATTTT. It codes for CSVLPGAGGVTQYF.

This clonotype was picked up many times. The chain links TRBV7-2 to TRBJ2-3; TRBD2 matches at 7 bases. V trimming: 11 bases; J trimming: 1 base; junction bases outside the gene matches: 12. The V gene's germline CDR1 is SGHTA and CDR2 FQGNSA. The CDR3 length is 15 residues. CDR3 DNA: TGTGCCGGCGCTTGGGAGGGGAGCGGCACAGATACGCAGTATTTT. Translation: CAGAWEGSGTDTQYF. The whole variable domain, filled in from reference TRBV7-2 and TRBJ2-3, reads GAGVSQSPSNKVTEKGKDVELRCDPISGHTALYWYRQSLGQGLEFLIYFQGNSAPDKSGLPSDRFSAERTGGSVSTLTIQRTQQEDSAVYLCAGAWEGSGTDTQYFGPGTRLTVL.

This clonotype occurred many times. The chain uses TRBV5-1 and TRBJ1-1; D is possibly TRBD1 (5 bases). Germline-derived CDR1 and CDR2 are SGHRS and YFSETQ. The V end lost 4 bases, the J end lost 7 bases, and 17 bases lay between the germline ends. The CDR3 consists of 14 residues. CDR3 protein: CASSGGAWNGEAFF. The CDR3 DNA reads as TGCGCCAGCAGCGGGGGAGCCTGGAATGGTGAAGCTTTCTTT.

This clonotype was detected a few times. This chain connects TRBV3-1 to TRBJ1-2; no definite D call. Between the trimmed V and J ends, which lost 6 bases and 4 bases, there was a span of 12 bases. The CDR3 consists of 13 residues. Germline V gene data show CDR1 as LGHDT and CDR2 as YNNKEL (reference sequence). CDR3 nucleotides: TGTGCCAGCAGTCAACAGAGCCTCTATGGCTACACCTTC. Residues: CASSQQSLYGYTF.

In this sample, this clonotype turned up a few times. V and J are TRBV7-2 and TRBJ1-2; 7 bases are a match to TRBD1. This CDR3 spans 14 amino acids. Germline values: CDR1 SGHTA, CDR2 FQGNSA. V trimming: 1 base; J trimming: 6 bases; junction bases outside the gene matches: 5. CDR3: CASSLVQGVDGYTF. The CDR3 bases are TGTGCCAGCAGCTTAGTGCAGGGGGTAGATGGCTACACCTTC.

This clonotype was counted at least ten times. The rearrangement joins TRBV20-1 to TRBJ1-6; D is uncertain. Trimming took 0 bases from V and 0 from J, leaving 12 bases between them. This CDR3 is 17 amino acids long. The germline CDR1 and CDR2 sequences are DFQATT and SNEGSKA (reference sequence). In nucleotides, the CDR3 is TGCAGTGCTAGAGATTCAGAACTGAGCTCCTATAATTCACCCCTCCACTTT. Translated, it gives CSARDSELSSYNSPLHF.